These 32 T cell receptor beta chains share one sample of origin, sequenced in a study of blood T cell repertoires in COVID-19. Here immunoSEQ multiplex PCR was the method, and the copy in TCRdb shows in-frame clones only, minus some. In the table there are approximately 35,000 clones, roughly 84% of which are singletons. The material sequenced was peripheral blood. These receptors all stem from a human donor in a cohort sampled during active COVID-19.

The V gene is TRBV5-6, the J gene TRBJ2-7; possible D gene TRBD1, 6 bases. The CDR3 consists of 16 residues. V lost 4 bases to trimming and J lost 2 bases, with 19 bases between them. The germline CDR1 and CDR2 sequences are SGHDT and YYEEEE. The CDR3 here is CASSLRGGGQTYEQYF. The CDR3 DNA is TGTGCCAGCAGCCTCCGGGGTGGGGGCCAGACCTACGAGCAGTACTTC. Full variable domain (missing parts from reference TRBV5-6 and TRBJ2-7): DAGVTQSPTHLIKTRGQQVTLRCSPKSGHDTVSWYQQALGQGPQFIFQYYEEEERQRGNFPDRFSGHQFPNYSSELNVNALLLGDSALYLCASSLRGGGQTYEQYFGPGTRLTVT.

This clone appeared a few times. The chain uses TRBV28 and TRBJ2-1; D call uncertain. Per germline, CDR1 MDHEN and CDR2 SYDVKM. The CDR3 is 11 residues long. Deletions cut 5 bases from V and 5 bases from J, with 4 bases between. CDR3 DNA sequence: TGTGCCAGCAGTCCCGACAATGAGCAGTTCTTC. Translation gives CASSPDNEQFF.

This CDR3 is CSVEESGVTQYF. The CDR3 coding sequence is TGCAGCGTTGAAGAGTCCGGGGTTACGCAGTATTTT. This chain links TRBV29-1 with TRBJ2-3; possible D gene TRBD2, 5 bases. The germline V gene encodes CDR1 SQVTM and CDR2 ANQGSEA. Trimming shortened V by 0 bases and J by 8 bases, and 9 bases separated the two germline ends. The CDR3 spans 12 residues.

CDR3 bases: TGTGCCTGGAGTTCCAACAGGGGTGGATATGCTTTCTTT. Its translation is CAWSSNRGGYAFF. The rearrangement links TRBV30 to TRBJ1-1, with TRBD1 matching 7 bases. Per germline, CDR1 GTSNPN and CDR2 SVGIG (reference sequence). The CDR3 length is 13 residues. J lost 11 bases, V lost 2 bases, and 11 bases had no gene match.

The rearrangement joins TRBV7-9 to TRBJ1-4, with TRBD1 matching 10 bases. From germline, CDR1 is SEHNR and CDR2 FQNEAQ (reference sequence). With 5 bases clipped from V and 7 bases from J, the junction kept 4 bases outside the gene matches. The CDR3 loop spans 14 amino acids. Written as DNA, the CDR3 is TGTGCCAGCAGCCGGGACAGGGGAGGTGAAAAACTGTTTTTT. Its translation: CASSRDRGGEKLFF.

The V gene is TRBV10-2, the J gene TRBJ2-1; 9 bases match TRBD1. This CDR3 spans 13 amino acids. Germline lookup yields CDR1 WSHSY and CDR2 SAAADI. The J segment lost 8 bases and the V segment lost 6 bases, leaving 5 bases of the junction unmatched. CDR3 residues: CASRTGGMDEQFF. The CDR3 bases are TGCGCCAGCAGGACAGGGGGTATGGATGAGCAGTTCTTC.

The CDR3 bases are TGTGCCACCAGTGATTTGCTGAACACCGGGGAGCTGTTTTTT. It translates to CATSDLLNTGELFF. The chain employs TRBV24-1 and TRBJ2-2; D gene ambiguous. V was clipped by 0 bases and J by 1 base, with 2 bases between them. Looked up from germline, CDR1 is KGHDR and CDR2 is SFDVKD. The CDR3 length is 14 residues.

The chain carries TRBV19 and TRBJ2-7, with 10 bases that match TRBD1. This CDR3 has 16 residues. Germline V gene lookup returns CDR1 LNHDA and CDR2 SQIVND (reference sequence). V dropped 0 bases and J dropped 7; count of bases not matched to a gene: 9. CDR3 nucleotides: TGTGCCAGTAGTATAGACTTACCCGGGACAGGGGTTGAGCAGTACTTC. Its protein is CASSIDLPGTGVEQYF.

CDR3: CASGREQINEQFF. The CDR3 nucleotides read TGTGCCAGCGGCCGGGAGCAAATCAATGAGCAGTTCTTC. The chain employs TRBV5-4 and TRBJ2-1; D is perhaps TRBD2 (6 bases). V lost 7 bases, J lost 6 bases, and 14 bases lay in between. Germline values: CDR1 SGHNT, CDR2 YYREEE (reference sequence). The CDR3 has 13 residues.

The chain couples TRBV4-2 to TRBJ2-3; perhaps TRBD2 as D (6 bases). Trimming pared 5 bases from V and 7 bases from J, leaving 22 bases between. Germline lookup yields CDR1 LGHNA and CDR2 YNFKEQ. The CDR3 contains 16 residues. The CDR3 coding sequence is TGTGCCAGCAGCTTCATACGGGACTCCACCTCAAATACGCAGTATTTT. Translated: CASSFIRDSTSNTQYF.

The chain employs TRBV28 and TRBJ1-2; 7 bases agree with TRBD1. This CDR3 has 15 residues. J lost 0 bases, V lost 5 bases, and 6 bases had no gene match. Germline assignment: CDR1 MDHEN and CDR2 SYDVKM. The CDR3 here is CASSQSTGPNYGYTF. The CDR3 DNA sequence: TGTGCCAGCAGTCAATCGACAGGGCCTAACTATGGCTACACCTTC.

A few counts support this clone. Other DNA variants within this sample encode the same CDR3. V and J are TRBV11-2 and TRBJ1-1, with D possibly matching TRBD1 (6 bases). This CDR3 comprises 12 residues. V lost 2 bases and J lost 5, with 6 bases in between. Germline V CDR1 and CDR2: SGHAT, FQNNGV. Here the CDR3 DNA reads TGTGCCAGCAGCTTACAGGGGACTGAAGCTTTCTTT. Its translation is CASSLQGTEAFF.

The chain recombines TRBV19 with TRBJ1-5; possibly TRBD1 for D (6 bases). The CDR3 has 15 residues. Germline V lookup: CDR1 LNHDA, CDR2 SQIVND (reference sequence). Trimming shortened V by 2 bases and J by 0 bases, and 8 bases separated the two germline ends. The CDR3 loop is CASSITGTSNQPQHF. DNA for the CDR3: TGTGCCAGTAGTATAACAGGGACTAGCAATCAGCCCCAGCATTTT.

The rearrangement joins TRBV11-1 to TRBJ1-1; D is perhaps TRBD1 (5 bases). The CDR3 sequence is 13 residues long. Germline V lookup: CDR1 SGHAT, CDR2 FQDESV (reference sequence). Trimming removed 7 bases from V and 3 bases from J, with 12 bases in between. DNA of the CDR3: TGTGCCAGCACTCGACAGAGAGACACTGAAGCTTTCTTT. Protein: CASTRQRDTEAFF. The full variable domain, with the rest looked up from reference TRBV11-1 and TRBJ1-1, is EAEVAQSPRYKITEKSQAVAFWCDPISGHATLYWYRQILGQGPELLVQFQDESVVDDSQLPKDRFSAERLKGVDSTLKIQPAELGDSAMYLCASTRQRDTEAFFGQGTRLTVV.

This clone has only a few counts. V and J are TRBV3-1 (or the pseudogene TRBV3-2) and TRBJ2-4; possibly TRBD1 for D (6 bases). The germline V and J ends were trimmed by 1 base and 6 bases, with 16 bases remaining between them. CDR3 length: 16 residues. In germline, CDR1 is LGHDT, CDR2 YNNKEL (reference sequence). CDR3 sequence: CASSQGLVDSRNIQYF. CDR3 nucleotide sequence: TGTGCCAGCAGCCAAGGCCTGGTGGACAGTCGAAACATTCAGTACTTC.

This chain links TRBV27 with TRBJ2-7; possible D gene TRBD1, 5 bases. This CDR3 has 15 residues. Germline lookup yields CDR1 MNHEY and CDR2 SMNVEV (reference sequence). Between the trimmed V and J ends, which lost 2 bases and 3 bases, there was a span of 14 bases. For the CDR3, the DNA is TGTGCCAGCAGTTTAAGTGGGGCCAGTGACTACGAGCAGTACTTC. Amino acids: CASSLSGASDYEQYF.

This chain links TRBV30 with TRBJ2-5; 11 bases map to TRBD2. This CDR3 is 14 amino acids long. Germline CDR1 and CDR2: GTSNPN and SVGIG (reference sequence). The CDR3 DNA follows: TGTGCTTCGACTAGCGGGGACGTGAGAGAGACCCAGTACTTC. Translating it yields CASTSGDVRETQYF.

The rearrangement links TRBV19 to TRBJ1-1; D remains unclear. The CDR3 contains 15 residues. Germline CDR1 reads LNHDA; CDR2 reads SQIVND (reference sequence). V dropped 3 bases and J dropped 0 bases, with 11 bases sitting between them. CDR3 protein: CASSIGRTMNTEAFF. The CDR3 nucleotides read TGTGCCAGTAGTATTGGGAGGACCATGAACACTGAAGCTTTCTTT.

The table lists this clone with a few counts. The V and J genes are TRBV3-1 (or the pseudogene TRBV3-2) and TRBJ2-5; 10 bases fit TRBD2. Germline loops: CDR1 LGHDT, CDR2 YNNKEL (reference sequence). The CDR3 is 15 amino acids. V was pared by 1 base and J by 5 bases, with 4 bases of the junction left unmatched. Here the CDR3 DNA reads TGTGCCAGCAGCCAAGCTAGCGGGGGAGGGGAGACCCAGTACTTC. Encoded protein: CASSQASGGGETQYF.

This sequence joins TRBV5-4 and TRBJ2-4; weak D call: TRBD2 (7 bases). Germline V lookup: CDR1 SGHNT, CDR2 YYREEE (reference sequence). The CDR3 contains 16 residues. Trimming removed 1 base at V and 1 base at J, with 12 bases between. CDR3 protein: CASSLMGGAAKNIQYF. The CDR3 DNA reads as TGTGCCAGCAGCTTGATGGGGGGGGCCGCCAAAAACATTCAGTACTTC.

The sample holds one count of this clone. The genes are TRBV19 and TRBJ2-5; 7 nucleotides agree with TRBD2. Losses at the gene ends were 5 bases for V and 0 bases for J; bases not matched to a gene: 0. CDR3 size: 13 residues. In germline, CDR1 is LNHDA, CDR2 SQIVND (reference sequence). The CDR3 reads CASSGGDQETQYF. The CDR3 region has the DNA TGTGCCAGTAGTGGGGGGGACCAAGAGACCCAGTACTTC. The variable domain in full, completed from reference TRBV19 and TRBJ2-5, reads DGGITQSPKYLFRKEGQNVTLSCEQNLNHDAMYWYRQDPGQGLRLIYYSQIVNDFQKGDIAEGYSVSREKKESFPLTVTSAQKNPTAFYLCASSGGDQETQYFGPGTRLLVL.

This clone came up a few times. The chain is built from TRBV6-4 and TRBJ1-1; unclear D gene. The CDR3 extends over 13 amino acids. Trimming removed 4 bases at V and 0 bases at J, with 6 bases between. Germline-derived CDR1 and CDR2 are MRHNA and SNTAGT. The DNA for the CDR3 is TGTGCCAGCAGTGTTTCTATGAACACTGAAGCTTTCTTT. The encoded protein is CASSVSMNTEAFF.

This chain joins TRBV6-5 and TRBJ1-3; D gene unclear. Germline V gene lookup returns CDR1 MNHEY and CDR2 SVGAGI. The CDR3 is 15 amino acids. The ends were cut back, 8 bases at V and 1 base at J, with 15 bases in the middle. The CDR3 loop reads CASRLPRLSGNTIYF. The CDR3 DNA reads TGTGCCAGCCGGCTACCCCGACTGTCTGGAAACACCATATATTTT.

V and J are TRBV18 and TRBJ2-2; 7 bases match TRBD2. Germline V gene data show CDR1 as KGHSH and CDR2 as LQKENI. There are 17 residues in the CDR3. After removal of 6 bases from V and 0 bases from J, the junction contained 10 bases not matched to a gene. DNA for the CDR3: TGTGCCAGCTCTGGTTATTCCGGGACTACGAACACCGGGGAGCTGTTTTTT. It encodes CASSGYSGTTNTGELFF.

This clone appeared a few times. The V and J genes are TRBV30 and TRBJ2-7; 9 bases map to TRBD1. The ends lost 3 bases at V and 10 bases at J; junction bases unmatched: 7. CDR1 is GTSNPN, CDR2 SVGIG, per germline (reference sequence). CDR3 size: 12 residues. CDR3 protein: CAWSSGQGLQYF. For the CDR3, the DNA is TGTGCCTGGAGCTCTGGACAGGGGCTCCAGTACTTC.

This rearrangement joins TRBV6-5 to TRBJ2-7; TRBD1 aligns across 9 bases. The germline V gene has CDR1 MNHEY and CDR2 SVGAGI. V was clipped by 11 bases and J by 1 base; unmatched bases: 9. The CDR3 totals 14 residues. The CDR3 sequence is CAVKGTGKSYEQYF. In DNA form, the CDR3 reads TGTGCCGTTAAGGGGACAGGGAAATCCTACGAGCAGTACTTC.

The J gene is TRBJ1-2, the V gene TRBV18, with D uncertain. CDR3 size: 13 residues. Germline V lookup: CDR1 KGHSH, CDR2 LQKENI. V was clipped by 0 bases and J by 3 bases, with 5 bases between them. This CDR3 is CASSPPRHYGYTF. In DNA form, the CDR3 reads TGTGCCAGCTCACCACCCAGGCACTATGGCTACACCTTC.

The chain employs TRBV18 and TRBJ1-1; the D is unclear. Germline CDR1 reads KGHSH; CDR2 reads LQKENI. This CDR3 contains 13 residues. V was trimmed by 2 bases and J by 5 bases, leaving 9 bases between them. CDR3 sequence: CASSPVRGTEAFF. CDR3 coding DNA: TGTGCCAGCTCACCAGTACGGGGTACTGAAGCTTTCTTT.

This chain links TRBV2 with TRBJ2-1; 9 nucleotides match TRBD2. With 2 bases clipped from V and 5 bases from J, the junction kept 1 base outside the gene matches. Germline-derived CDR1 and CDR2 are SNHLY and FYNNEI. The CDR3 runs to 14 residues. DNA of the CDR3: TGTGCCAGCAGTGAACAGCGGGGGGACAATGAGCAGTTCTTC. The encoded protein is CASSEQRGDNEQFF.

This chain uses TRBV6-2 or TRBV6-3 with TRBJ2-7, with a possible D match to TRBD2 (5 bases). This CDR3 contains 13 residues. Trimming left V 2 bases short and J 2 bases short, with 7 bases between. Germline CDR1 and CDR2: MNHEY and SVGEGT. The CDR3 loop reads CASSYRGPYEQYF. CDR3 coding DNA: TGTGCCAGCAGTTACAGAGGGCCCTACGAGCAGTACTTC.

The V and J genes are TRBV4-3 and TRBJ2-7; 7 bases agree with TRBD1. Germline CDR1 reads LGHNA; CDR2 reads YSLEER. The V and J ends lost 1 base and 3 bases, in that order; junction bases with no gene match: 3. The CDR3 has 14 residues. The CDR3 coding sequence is TGCGCCAGCAGCCAAGGACAGGGCCACTACGAGCAGTACTTC. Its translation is CASSQGQGHYEQYF.

CDR3 region: CASSPRQTSTNEKLFF. The CDR3 nucleotides are TGTGCCAGCAGCCCTAGACAGACCTCAACTAATGAAAAACTGTTTTTT. This rearrangement joins TRBV3-1 (or the pseudogene TRBV3-2) to TRBJ1-4, with a weak D call TRBD1 (5 bases). Trimming took off 4 bases at V and 0 bases at J, with 12 bases between the two ends. Germline V lookup: CDR1 LGHDT, CDR2 YNNKEL (reference sequence). This CDR3 contains 16 residues.